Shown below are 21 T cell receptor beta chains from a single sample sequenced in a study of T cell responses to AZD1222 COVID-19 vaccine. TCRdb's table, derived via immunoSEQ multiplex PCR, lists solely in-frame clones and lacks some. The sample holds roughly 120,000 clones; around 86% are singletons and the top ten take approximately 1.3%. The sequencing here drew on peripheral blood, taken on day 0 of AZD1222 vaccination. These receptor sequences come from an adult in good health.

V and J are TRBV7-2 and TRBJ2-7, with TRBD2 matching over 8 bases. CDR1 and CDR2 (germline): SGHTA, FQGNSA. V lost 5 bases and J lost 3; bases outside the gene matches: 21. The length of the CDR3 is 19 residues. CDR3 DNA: TGTGCCAGCAGCCGGGGGGGAAGCCAGCCCCTCTTTTCTATCTACGAGCAGTACTTC. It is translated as CASSRGGSQPLFSIYEQYF.

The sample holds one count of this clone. CDR3 in amino acids: CASSRLAMDRGYEKLFF. CDR3 DNA: TGTGCCAGCAGTCGCCTGGCCATGGACAGGGGATATGAAAAACTGTTTTTT. The chain couples TRBV27 to TRBJ1-4; 9 nucleotides line up with TRBD1. The CDR3 is 17 residues long. V dropped 5 bases and J dropped 6; count of bases not matched to a gene: 13. CDR1 MNHEY and CDR2 SMNVEV come from the germline V gene (reference sequence).

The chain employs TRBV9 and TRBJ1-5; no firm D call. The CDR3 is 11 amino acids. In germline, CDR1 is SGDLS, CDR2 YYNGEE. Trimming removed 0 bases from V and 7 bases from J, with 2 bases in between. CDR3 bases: TGTGCCAGCAGCGTAGCCCAGCCCCAGCATTTT. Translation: CASSVAQPQHF. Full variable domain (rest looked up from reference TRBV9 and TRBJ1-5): DSGVTQTPKHLITATGQRVTLRCSPRSGDLSVYWYQQSLDQGLQFLIQYYNGEERAKGNILERFSAQQFPDLHSELNLSSLELGDSALYFCASSVAQPQHFGDGTRLSIL.

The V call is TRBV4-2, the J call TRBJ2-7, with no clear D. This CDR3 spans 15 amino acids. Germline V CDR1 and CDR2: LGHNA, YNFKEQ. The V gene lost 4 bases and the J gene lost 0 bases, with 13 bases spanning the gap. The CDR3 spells CASSPQRTGSYEQYF. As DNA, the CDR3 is TGTGCCAGCAGCCCTCAGAGGACGGGCTCCTACGAGCAGTACTTC.

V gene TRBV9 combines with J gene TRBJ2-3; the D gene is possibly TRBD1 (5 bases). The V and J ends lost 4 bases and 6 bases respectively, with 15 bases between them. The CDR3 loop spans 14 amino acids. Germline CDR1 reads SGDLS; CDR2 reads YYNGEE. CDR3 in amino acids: CASSQTWTRDTQYF. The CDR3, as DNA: TGTGCCAGCAGCCAGACTTGGACAAGGGATACGCAGTATTTT.

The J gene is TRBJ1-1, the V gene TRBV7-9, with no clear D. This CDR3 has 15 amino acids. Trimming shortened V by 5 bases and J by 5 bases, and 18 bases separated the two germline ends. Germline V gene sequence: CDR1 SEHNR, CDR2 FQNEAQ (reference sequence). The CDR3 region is CASSLGIGLQTEAFF. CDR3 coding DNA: TGTGCCAGCAGCCTAGGAATAGGGTTGCAGACTGAAGCTTTCTTT.

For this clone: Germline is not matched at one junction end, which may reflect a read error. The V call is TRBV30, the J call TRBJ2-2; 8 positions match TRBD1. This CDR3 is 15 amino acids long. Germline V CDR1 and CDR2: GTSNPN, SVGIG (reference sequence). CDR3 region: CAWRNTGQATRELFF. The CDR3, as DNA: TGTGCCTGGAGAAACACGGGACAGGCCACCCGGGAGCTGTTTTTT.

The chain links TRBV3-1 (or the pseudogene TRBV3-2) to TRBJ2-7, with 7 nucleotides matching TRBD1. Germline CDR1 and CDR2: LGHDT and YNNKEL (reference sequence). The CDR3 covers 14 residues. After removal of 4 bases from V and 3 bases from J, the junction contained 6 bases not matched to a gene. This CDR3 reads CASSPGTAFYEQYF. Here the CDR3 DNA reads TGTGCCAGCAGCCCCGGGACAGCCTTCTACGAGCAGTACTTC.

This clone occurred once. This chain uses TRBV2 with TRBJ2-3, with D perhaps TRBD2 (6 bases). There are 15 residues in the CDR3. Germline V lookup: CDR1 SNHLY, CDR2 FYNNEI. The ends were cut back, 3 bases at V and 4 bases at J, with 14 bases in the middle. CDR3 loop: CASSDGPQRADTQYF. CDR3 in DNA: TGTGCCAGCAGTGATGGACCCCAGCGGGCAGATACGCAGTATTTT. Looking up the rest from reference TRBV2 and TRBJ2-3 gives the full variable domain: EPEVTQTPSHQVTQMGQEVILRCVPISNHLYFYWYRQILGQKVEFLVSFYNNEISEKSEIFDDQFSVERPDGSNFTLKIRSTKLEDSAMYFCASSDGPQRADTQYFGPGTRLTVL.

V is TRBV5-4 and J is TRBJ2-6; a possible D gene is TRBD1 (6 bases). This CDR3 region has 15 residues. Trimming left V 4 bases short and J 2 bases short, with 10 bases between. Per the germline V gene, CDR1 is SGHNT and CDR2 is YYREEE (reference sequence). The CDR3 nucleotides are TGTGCCAGCAGCCAGGACAGCCCTGGGGCCAACGTCCTGACTTTC. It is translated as CASSQDSPGANVLTF.

CDR3 loop: CASSLSPHRGRGETQYF. The CDR3 DNA reads as TGTGCCAGCAGCTTGAGCCCCCACAGGGGTCGGGGGGAGACCCAGTACTTC. The V gene is TRBV5-7, the J gene TRBJ2-5; possibly TRBD1 for D (7 bases). TRBV5-7 carries the ORF label, with uncertain function. The CDR3 covers 17 residues. Trimming shortened V by 1 base and J by 5 bases, and 21 bases separated the two germline ends.

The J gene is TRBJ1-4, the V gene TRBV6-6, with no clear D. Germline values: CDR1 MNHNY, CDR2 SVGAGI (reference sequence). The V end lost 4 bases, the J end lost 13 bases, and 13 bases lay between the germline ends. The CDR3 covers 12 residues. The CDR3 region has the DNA TGTGCCAGCAGTTCGCCAGAGGAAGGACTGTTTTTT. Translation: CASSSPEEGLFF.

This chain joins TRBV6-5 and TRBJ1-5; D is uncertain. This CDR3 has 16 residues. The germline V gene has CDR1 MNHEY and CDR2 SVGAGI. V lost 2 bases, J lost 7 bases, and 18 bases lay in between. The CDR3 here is CASSYPPAVSHQPQHF. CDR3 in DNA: TGTGCCAGCAGTTACCCCCCAGCGGTATCGCACCAGCCCCAGCATTTT.

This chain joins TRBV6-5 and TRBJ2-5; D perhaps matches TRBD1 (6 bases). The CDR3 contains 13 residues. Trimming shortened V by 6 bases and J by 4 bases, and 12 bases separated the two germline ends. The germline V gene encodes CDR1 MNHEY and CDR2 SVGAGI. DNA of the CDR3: TGTGCCAGCAGGGGGGCAACGGGAGAGACCCAGTACTTC. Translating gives CASRGATGETQYF.

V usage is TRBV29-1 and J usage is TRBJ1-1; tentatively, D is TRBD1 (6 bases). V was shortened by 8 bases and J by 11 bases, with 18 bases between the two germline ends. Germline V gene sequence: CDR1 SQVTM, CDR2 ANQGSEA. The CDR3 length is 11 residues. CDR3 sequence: CSSWGADGAFF. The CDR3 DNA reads TGCAGCTCGTGGGGGGCGGACGGGGCTTTCTTT.

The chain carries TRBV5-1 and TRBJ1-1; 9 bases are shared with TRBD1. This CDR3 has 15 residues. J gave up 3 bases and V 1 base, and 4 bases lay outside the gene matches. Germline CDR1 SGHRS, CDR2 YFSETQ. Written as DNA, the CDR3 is TGCGCCAGCAGCTTGTGGGGACAGGGCGACACTGAAGCTTTCTTT. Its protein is CASSLWGQGDTEAFF. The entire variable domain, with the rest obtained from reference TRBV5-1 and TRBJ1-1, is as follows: KAGVTQTPRYLIKTRGQQVTLSCSPISGHRSVSWYQQTPGQGLQFLFEYFSETQRNKGNFPGRFSGRQFSNSRSEMNVSTLELGDSALYLCASSLWGQGDTEAFFGQGTRLTVV.

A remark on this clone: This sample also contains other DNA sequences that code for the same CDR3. CDR3 in DNA: TGCGCCAGCAGCCAAGATTGGGGGACCGGGGAGCTGTTTTTT. It encodes CASSQDWGTGELFF. This sequence joins TRBV4-3 and TRBJ2-2; D could derive from TRBD1 or TRBD2 (5 bases each). CDR1 and CDR2 (germline): LGHNA, YSLEER. The CDR3 spans 14 residues. V dropped 0 bases and J dropped 5 bases, with 7 bases sitting between them.

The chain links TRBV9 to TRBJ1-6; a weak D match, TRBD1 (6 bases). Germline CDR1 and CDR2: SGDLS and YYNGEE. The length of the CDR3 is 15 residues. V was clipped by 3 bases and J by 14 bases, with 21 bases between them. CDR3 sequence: CASSGSGQPIETLHF. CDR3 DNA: TGTGCCAGCAGCGGATCAGGACAGCCCATTGAGACCCTCCACTTT.

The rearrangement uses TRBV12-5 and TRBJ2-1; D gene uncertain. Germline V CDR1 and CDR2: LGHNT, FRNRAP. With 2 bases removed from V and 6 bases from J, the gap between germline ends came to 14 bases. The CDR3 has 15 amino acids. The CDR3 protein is CASGLQNYRFNEQFF. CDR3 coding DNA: TGTGCTAGTGGTTTGCAGAATTATCGGTTCAATGAGCAGTTCTTC. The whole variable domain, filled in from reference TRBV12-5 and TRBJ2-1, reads DARVTQTPRHKVTEMGQEVTMRCQPILGHNTVFWYRQTMMQGLELLAYFRNRAPLDDSGMPKDRFSAEMPDATLATLKIQPSEPRDSAVYFCASGLQNYRFNEQFFGPGTRLTVL.

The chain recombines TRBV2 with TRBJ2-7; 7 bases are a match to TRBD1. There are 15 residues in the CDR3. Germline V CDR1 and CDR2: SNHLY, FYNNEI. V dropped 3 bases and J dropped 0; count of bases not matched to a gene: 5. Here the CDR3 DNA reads TGTGCCAGCAGTGACGTGACAGGGCCCTCCTACGAGCAGTACTTC. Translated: CASSDVTGPSYEQYF.

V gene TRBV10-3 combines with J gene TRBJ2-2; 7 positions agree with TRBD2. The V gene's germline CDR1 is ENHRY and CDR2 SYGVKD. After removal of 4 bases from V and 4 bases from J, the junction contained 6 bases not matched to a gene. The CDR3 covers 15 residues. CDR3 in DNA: TGTGCCATCAGTGCTACCGGGGGGAGCACCGGGGAGCTGTTTTTT. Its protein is CAISATGGSTGELFF.